This TCR beta chain was sequenced for a study of response to subunit inactivated influenza vaccine. Study observations and caveats: It was suggested by the authors that few new T cells are recruited by each seasonal influenza vaccination.

Note on this clonotype: The antigen remains unidentified. Because it lacks the conserved phenylalanine or tryptophan at the end, this CDR3 is likely a read error.

This CDR3 has 14 residues. V shed 5 bases, J shed 4 bases, and the junction held 4 bases outside the gene matches. MiXCR was run by TCRdb on the RT-PCR reads, yielding one entry per CDR3 protein. The sample shows more than 200,000 distinct CDR3 sequences, less than 15% of them seen only once. This TCR was recovered from a middle-aged man who received an inactivated influenza vaccine. The genes are TRBV12-3 or TRBV12-4 and TRBJ2-3, with 9 bases fitting TRBD2. Sample: non-naive T cells sorted from PBMCs, taken 14 to 15 days before vaccination. CDR3 coding DNA: TGTGCCAGCAGTCTTAGCGGGGGAGCAGATACGCAGTATCTT. Its protein is CASSLSGGADTQYL.